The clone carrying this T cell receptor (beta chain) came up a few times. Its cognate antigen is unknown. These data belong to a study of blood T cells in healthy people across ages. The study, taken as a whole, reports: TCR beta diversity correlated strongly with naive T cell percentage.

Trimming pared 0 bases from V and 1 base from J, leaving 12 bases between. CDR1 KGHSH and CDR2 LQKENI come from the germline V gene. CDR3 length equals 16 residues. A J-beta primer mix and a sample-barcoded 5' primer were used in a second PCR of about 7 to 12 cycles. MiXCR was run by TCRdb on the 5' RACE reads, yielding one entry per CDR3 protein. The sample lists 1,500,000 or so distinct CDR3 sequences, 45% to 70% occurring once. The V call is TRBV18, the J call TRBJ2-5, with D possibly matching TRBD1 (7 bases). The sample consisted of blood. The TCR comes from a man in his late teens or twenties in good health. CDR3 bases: TGTGCCAGCTCACCACCGGGGGGACAGCTCCAAGAGACCCAGTACTTC. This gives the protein CASSPPGGQLQETQYF.